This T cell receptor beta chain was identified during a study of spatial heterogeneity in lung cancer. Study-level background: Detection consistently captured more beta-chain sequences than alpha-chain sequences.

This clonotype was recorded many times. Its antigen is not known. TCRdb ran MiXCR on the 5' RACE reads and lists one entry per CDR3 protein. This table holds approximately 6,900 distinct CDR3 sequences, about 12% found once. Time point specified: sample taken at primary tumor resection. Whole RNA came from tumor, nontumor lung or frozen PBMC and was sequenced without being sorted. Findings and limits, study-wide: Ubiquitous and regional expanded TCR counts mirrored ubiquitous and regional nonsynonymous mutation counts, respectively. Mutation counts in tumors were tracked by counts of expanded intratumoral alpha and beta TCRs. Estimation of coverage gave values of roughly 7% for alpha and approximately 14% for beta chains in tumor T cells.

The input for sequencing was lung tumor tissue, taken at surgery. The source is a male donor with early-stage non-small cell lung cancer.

The CDR3 bases are TGTGCCAGCACCGACCCGGGACAGGGGGGTAGGAATGAGCAGTTCTTC. Its protein product is CASTDPGQGGRNEQFF. The V and J genes are TRBV12-3 or TRBV12-4 and TRBJ2-1, with 11 bases lining up with TRBD1. Losses at the gene ends were 7 bases for V and 7 bases for J; bases not matched to a gene: 12. The CDR3 runs 16 residues.